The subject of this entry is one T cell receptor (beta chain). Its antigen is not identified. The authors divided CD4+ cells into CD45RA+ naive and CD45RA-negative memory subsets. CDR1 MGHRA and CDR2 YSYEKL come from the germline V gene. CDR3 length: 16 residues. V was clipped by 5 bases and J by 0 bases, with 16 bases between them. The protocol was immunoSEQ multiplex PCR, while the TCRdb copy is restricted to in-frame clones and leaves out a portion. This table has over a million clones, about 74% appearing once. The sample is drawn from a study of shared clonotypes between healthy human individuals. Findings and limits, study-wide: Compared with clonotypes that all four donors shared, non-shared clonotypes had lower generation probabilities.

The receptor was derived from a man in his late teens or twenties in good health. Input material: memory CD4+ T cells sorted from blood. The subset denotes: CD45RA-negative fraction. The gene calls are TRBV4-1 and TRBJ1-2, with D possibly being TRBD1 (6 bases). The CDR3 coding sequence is TGCGCCAGCAGCACGGGCCCGGACAGTACTAACTATGGCTACACCTTC. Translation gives CASSTGPDSTNYGYTF.